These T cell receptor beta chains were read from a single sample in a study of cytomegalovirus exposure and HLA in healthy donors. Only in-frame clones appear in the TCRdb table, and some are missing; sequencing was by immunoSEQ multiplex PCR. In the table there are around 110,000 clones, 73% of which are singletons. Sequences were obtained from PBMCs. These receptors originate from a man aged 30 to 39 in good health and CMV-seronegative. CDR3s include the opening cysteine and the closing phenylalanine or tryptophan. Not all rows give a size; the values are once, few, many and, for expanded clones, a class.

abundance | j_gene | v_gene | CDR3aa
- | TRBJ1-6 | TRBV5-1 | CASSLQGTNSPLHF
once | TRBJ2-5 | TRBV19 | CASSSIPGLETQYF
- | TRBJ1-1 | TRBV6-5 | CASSYTDRGNTEAFF
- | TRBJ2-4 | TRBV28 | CASSLRAGLAGVAKNIQYF
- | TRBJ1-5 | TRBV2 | CASHGGQRNQPHHF
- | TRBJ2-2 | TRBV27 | CASSSYTGELFF
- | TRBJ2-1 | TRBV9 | CASSVTRDSRFEQFF
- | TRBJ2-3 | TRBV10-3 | CAISESASGGKDTQYF
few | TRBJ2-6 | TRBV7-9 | CASSFAPGGTNVLTF
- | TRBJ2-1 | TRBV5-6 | CASSLNGGAYNEQFF
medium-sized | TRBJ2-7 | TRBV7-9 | CASSFETGTEQYF
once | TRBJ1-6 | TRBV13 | CASSLRQGGSYNSPLHF
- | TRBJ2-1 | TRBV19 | CATRLTPGTLSLTYNEQFF
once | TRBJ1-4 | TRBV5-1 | CASSLGPEGDEKLFF
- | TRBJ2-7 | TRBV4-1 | CADRGPYEQYF
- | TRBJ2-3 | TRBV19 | CASSRPGTGGIDTQYF
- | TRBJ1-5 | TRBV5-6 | CASSTIQGPDQPQHF
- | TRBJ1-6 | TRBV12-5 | CASAGGSNSPLHF
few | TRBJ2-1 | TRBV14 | CASSQAGNEQFF
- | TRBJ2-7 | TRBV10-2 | CASSESRSSGTEQYF
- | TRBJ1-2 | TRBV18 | CASSPDSANYGYTF
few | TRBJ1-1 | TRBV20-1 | CSAQGGFF
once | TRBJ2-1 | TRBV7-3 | CASSSRDSSYNEQFF
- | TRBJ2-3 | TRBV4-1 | CASSQPQGAPDTQYF
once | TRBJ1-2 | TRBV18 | CASSPPSGQGRGYTF
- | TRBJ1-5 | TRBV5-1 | CASSPGPFQDQPQHF
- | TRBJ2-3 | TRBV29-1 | CSVVVAVGRTDTQYF
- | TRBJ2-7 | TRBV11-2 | CASSFATSGGGYEQYF
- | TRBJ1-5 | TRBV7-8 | CASSLALGTGDGQPQHF
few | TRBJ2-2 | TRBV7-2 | CASRLTSGPGELFF
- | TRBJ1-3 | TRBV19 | CASSISGQGDRAGNTIYF
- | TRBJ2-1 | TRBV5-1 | CASSATRLGEQFF
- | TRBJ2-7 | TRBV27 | CASSPAFGASYEQYF
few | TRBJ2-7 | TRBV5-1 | CASSGRDTDSYEQYF
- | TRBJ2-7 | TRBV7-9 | CASSPEGGRGPYEQYF
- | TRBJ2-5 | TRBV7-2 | CASSLWDRRTQETQYF
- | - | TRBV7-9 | CASSLSHEQYF